The clone carrying this TCR beta chain has only a few counts. Antigen specificity is unknown. The record originates from a study of cytomegalovirus exposure and HLA in healthy donors. About the research overall: Later analysis reported that the approximately 130 validation repertoires shared the platform of the approximately 690 first-cohort repertoires.

CDR3 length: 12 amino acids. V dropped 7 bases and J dropped 7; count of bases not matched to a gene: 4. Germline CDR1 is MNHEY and CDR2 is SMNVEV (reference sequence). Data came from immunoSEQ multiplex PCR; TCRdb stores just in-frame clones and leaves some out. The data contain roughly 130,000 clones, 85% to 90% of them singletons. Overall study results and limits: Usually a TCR sequence was rare, but some public TCRs were found in many donors. Diagnosis of cytomegalovirus status made by the classifier reportedly showed high specificity and sensitivity.

The sequenced sample was PBMCs. The gene calls are TRBV27 and TRBJ2-1, with 7 bases aligning to TRBD1. This receptor was obtained from a man between 25 and 39 years old in good health and CMV-seronegative. The CDR3 spells CASTGRGNEQFF. CDR3 in DNA: TGTGCCAGCACGGGCAGGGGGAATGAGCAGTTCTTC.